A few counts support the clone carrying this T cell receptor beta chain. Its antigen is currently unknown. V shed 6 bases, J shed 2 bases, and the junction held 13 bases outside the gene matches. Germline CDR1 LNHDA, CDR2 SQIVND (reference sequence). This CDR3 contains 17 residues. PBMCs were sourced from roughly 10 ml fresh peripheral blood. This sample was taken from a study of T cells in Graves' hyperthyroidism and ophthalmopathy. Study-level background: The initial diagnosis was the point when peripheral blood was collected, ahead of any treatment.

Regions amplified from RNA transcripts were the TCR beta CDR3 regions. An initial round of RT-PCR targeting the TCR CDR3 relied on the HTBI primer set. TCRdb called the multiplex PCR reads again in MiXCR, with one record for every CDR3 protein. Of approximately 610,000 distinct CDR3 sequences in the sample, about 15% were seen once. The study, taken as a whole, reports: Clonotypes that were expanded in thyroid above 0.001 mostly appeared in blood too. A median around six months before onset, the model predicted ophthalmopathy.

This chain connects TRBV19 to TRBJ1-5; 7 nucleotides align to TRBD1. The TCR sequence derives from a woman between 35 and 50 years old with Graves' ophthalmopathy. The sequenced sample was blood. The CDR3 loop is CASSLGTARRRNQPQHF. The CDR3 region has the DNA TGTGCCAGTAGCCTCGGGACAGCCAGAAGGCGCAATCAGCCCCAGCATTTT.